Each of the 10 T cell receptor beta chains below was sequenced from the same sample in a study of T-cell memory formation after mild COVID-19. MiXCR was run by TCRdb on the 5' RACE reads, yielding one entry per CDR3 protein. The table lists about 430,000 distinct CDR3 sequences, roughly 18% of them singletons. What was sequenced was PBMCs or a T cell subset sorted from them (not recorded which). These receptors originate from a man younger than 35 who had mild COVID-19 (a few samples of this study predate the infection). Cell type and time point are not known.

This rearrangement joins TRBV7-3 to TRBJ2-2; no definite D call. The CDR3 is made up of 15 amino acids. CDR1 SGHTA and CDR2 FQGTGA come from the germline V gene. The V end was cut by 1 base, the J end by 3 bases, with 9 bases between. The CDR3 spells CASSLKVPHTGELFF. In DNA, the CDR3 is TGTGCCAGCAGCTTAAAAGTCCCCCACACCGGGGAGCTGTTTTTT. The whole variable domain, remainder taken from reference TRBV7-3 and TRBJ2-2, is GAGVSQTPSNKVTEKGKYVELRCDPISGHTALYWYRQSLGQGPEFLIYFQGTGAADDSGLPNDRFFAVRPEGSVSTLKIQRTERGDSAVYLCASSLKVPHTGELFFGEGSRLTVL.

The rearrangement uses TRBV9 and TRBJ2-3; TRBD2 might be the D (5 bases). The CDR3 has 15 residues. CDR1 and CDR2 from the germline V gene are SGDLS and YYNGEE. V was cut by 0 bases and J by 1 base, with 9 bases left in between. CDR3 bases: TGTGCCAGCAGCGTAGGAGGGTTCGGCACAGATACGCAGTATTTT. This translates into CASSVGGFGTDTQYF.

This chain joins TRBV7-2 and TRBJ2-5, with 8 nucleotides matching TRBD2. The CDR3 totals 13 residues. J was trimmed by 5 bases and V by 4 bases; bases with no gene match: 3. CDR1 and CDR2 from the germline V gene are SGHTA and FQGNSA. CDR3 amino acids: CASSWTSLETQYF. The DNA for the CDR3 is TGTGCCAGCAGCTGGACTAGCCTGGAGACCCAGTACTTC.

This clonotype was counted a few times. The chain couples TRBV5-1 to TRBJ1-5; D perhaps matches TRBD1 (6 bases). The CDR3 is made up of 14 amino acids. Germline loops: CDR1 SGHRS, CDR2 YFSETQ. The V end was cut by 2 bases, the J end by 6 bases, with 12 bases between. CDR3 loop: CASSFGGPGQPQHF. CDR3 bases: TGCGCCAGCAGCTTCGGGGGGCCGGGTCAGCCCCAGCATTTT.

This clonotype was picked up many times. The chain is built from TRBV7-2 and TRBJ2-3; D is unresolved. This CDR3 contains 13 residues. Germline values: CDR1 SGHTA, CDR2 FQGNSA. Trimming took off 5 bases at V and 6 bases at J, with 12 bases between the two ends. This CDR3 is CASSHRLGDTQYF. The CDR3 DNA reads TGTGCCAGCAGCCACCGATTGGGGGATACGCAGTATTTT. The full variable domain, rest sourced from reference TRBV7-2 and TRBJ2-3, is GAGVSQSPSNKVTEKGKDVELRCDPISGHTALYWYRQSLGQGLEFLIYFQGNSAPDKSGLPSDRFSAERTGGSVSTLTIQRTQQEDSAVYLCASSHRLGDTQYFGPGTRLTVL.

This clonotype was counted between two and nine times. The rearrangement uses TRBV7-2 and TRBJ2-7; D not resolved. From germline, CDR1 is SGHTA and CDR2 FQGNSA. V was pared by 1 base and J by 2 bases, with 9 bases between. The CDR3 runs 14 residues. This CDR3 reads CASSLGVVPYEQYV. In DNA form, the CDR3 reads TGTGCCAGCAGCTTAGGGGTCGTTCCCTACGAGCAGTACGTC.

This clonotype has just a few counts. The chain is built from TRBV7-6 and TRBJ2-7, with 12 positions matching TRBD1. The CDR3 length is 15 residues. Germline V gives CDR1 SGHVS, CDR2 FNYEAQ. The J segment lost 0 bases and the V segment lost 5 bases, leaving 2 bases of the junction unmatched. The DNA of the CDR3 is TGTGCCAGCAGCCCGGGACAGGGGGCCTCCTACGAGCAGTACGTC. It yields the protein CASSPGQGASYEQYV.

The chain carries TRBV7-6 and TRBJ2-2, with D tentatively TRBD1 (6 bases). V dropped 5 bases and J dropped 7 bases, with 11 bases sitting between them. This CDR3 has 13 residues. Germline V CDR1 and CDR2: SGHVS, FNYEAQ. CDR3: CASSLTGIGELFF. The CDR3 nucleotides are TGTGCCAGCAGCCTCACAGGGATCGGGGAGCTGTTTTTT.

The sample holds many counts of this clonotype. The chain links TRBV7-9 to TRBJ1-2; 9 positions match TRBD1. Germline CDR1 and CDR2: SEHNR and FQNEAQ (reference sequence). The CDR3 consists of 16 residues. V was pared by 2 bases and J by 0 bases, with 4 bases of the junction left unmatched. CDR3: CASSLNRGRTNYGYTF. The CDR3 region has the DNA TGTGCCAGCAGCTTAAACAGGGGGCGAACTAACTATGGCTACACCTTC.

This clonotype was counted only a few times. The chain links TRBV19 to TRBJ1-1, with D unclear. Germline CDR1 LNHDA, CDR2 SQIVND (reference sequence). Trimming took 2 bases from V and 1 from J, leaving 8 bases between them. This CDR3 is 14 amino acids long. The chain's CDR3 is CASSIFRENTEAFF. The CDR3 bases are TGTGCCAGTAGTATATTCAGAGAGAACACTGAAGCTTTCTTT.